The sequence of this T cell receptor beta chain was determined in a study of cytomegalovirus exposure and HLA in healthy donors. Note on this clone: Antigen: not known. A read error may account for a junction end that differs from germline.

Looked up from germline, CDR1 is SGHTA and CDR2 is FQGNSA. The CDR3 runs to 15 residues. Assay used: immunoSEQ multiplex PCR; TCRdb lists only in-frame clones, some missing. The sample holds 82,000 or so clones, about 95% seen once. General study points: The finding came from a later analysis; first-cohort TCR clusters tended to co-occur in the roughly 110 validation repertoires.

The TCR comes from a woman younger than 35 in good health and CMV-seronegative. V is TRBV7-2 and J is TRBJ2-7; TRBD2 is a possible D gene (6 bases). The sample taken for sequencing was PBMCs. The chain's CDR3 is CASSLAGGINYEQYF. The CDR3 DNA is TGTGCCAGCAGCCTAGCTGGGGGGATTAACTACGAGCAGTACTTC.